Presented here are 22 T cell receptor beta chains from one specimen sequenced in a study of early T cells in non-severe SARS-CoV-2 infection. TCRdb reanalysed the 5' RACE reads using MiXCR and keeps one entry per CDR3 protein. Of 21,000 or so distinct CDR3 sequences in the sample, about 5.1% are singletons; the top ten hold around a tenth. The sample taken for sequencing was whole blood. These receptors all stem from an adult who was a healthcare worker with PCR-confirmed SARS-CoV-2 infection or an uninfected control (not recorded which).

This chain joins TRBV7-3 and TRBJ2-3; TRBD2 matches at 11 bases. This CDR3 has 16 residues. CDR1 and CDR2 from the germline V gene are SGHTA and FQGTGA. With V trimmed by 2 bases and J by 2 bases, 3 bases remained unmatched. DNA for the CDR3: TGTGCCAGCAGCTTAGAGACTAGCGGGAACACAGATACGCAGTATTTT. Its translation: CASSLETSGNTDTQYF.

This clonotype was detected ten times or more. J is TRBJ2-7 and V is TRBV5-6, with 7 bases matching TRBD1. CDR1 is SGHDT and CDR2 is YYEEEE in the germline V gene. Trimming at V came to 1 base and at J to 4 bases, leaving 11 bases not matched to a gene. CDR3 length equals 16 residues. The CDR3 region is CASSLLGQAEGYEQYF. DNA of the CDR3: TGTGCCAGCAGCTTGCTTGGACAGGCTGAGGGGTACGAGCAGTACTTC.

This clonotype was detected only a few times. This chain connects TRBV6-4 to TRBJ2-1; TRBD2 matches at 9 bases. The CDR3 runs 16 residues. Trimming removed 8 bases from V and 2 bases from J; junction bases left unmatched: 10. Germline V lookup: CDR1 MRHNA, CDR2 SNTAGT. The CDR3 nucleotides read TGTGCCAGCTATCCTGATGCGGGAGGGACCTACAATGAGCAGTTCTTC. Its protein product is CASYPDAGGTYNEQFF.

This clonotype was observed at least ten times. The chain recombines TRBV20-1 with TRBJ1-2; D gene unclear. This CDR3 is 8 amino acids long. Germline CDR1 and CDR2: DFQATT and SNEGSKA (reference sequence). The CDR3 DNA reads as TGCAGCCCCCTTGGCTACACCTTC. Its translation: CSPLGYTF.

This clonotype occurred many times. J is TRBJ2-1 and V is TRBV7-9, with D possibly being TRBD1 (6 bases). The V gene's germline CDR1 is SEHNR and CDR2 FQNEAQ (reference sequence). The CDR3 totals 14 residues. V lost 2 bases and J 6 bases, leaving 11 bases between the germline ends. The CDR3 region is CASSLLVGANEQFF. The CDR3 DNA reads as TGTGCCAGCAGCTTATTGGTGGGGGCCAATGAGCAGTTCTTC.

The V gene is TRBV5-6, the J gene TRBJ2-6; D ambiguous. Germline lookup yields CDR1 SGHDT and CDR2 YYEEEE. This CDR3 contains 15 residues. V lost 4 bases and J 0 bases, leaving 8 bases between the germline ends. CDR3 sequence (DNA): TGTGCCAGCAGCCTCTGGGGCTCTGGGGCCAACGTCCTGACTTTC. Residues: CASSLWGSGANVLTF.

The J gene is TRBJ2-6, the V gene TRBV7-2; D is unresolved. The CDR3 runs to 15 residues. V was pared by 5 bases and J by 4 bases, with 12 bases between. Germline V gene data show CDR1 as SGHTA and CDR2 as FQGNSA. Written as DNA, the CDR3 is TGTGCCAGCAGCGGGCCGCTGAGGGGGGCCAACGTCCTGACTTTC. It codes for CASSGPLRGANVLTF.

At least ten counts were recorded for this clonotype. This chain joins TRBV11-1 and TRBJ2-1; the D is unclear. CDR3 length: 15 residues. V lost 2 bases and J 6 bases, leaving 14 bases between the germline ends. CDR1 and CDR2 from the germline V gene are SGHAT and FQDESV (reference sequence). CDR3 nucleotide sequence: TGTGCCAGCAGCTTATTCAAGGGTCCGTTCAATGAGCAGTTCTTC. Translation: CASSLFKGPFNEQFF.

V gene TRBV28 combines with J gene TRBJ2-5, with 7 bases lining up with TRBD2. V shed 1 base and J 1 base; nucleotides not matched to a gene: 6. Germline V lookup: CDR1 MDHEN, CDR2 SYDVKM. This CDR3 has 16 amino acids. CDR3 amino acids: CASSLLSSGPQETQYF. CDR3 nucleotide sequence: TGTGCCAGCAGTTTATTGTCTAGCGGACCCCAAGAGACCCAGTACTTC.

To note about this clonotype: A much larger clone lies one base from this, so it may be a read error. The chain is built from TRBV20-1 and TRBJ2-7; D is uncertain. V lost 6 bases and J 3 bases, leaving 9 bases between the germline ends. This CDR3 contains 11 residues. Germline V gene data show CDR1 as DFQATT and CDR2 as SNEGSKA (reference sequence). The CDR3 region is CSALAHYEQYF. The CDR3 DNA reads as TGCAGTGCCCTGGCCCACTACGAGCAGTACTTC.

Many counts were recorded for this clonotype. This chain uses TRBV6-1 with TRBJ2-7; 12 bases map to TRBD2. CDR3 length: 19 residues. Trimming took 1 base from V and 7 from J; bases not matched to a gene: 17. Germline-derived CDR1 and CDR2 are MNHNS and SASEGT. The CDR3 coding sequence is TGTGCCAGCAGTGAAGATGCGCGGCTAGCGGGAGGGCGTTCGGGGGAGCAGTACGTC. The encoded protein is CASSEDARLAGGRSGEQYV.

The table lists this clonotype with many counts. This rearrangement joins TRBV7-9 to TRBJ2-2; TRBD2 aligns across 7 bases. Germline V lookup: CDR1 SEHNR, CDR2 FQNEAQ (reference sequence). The ends lost 5 bases at V and 5 bases at J; junction bases unmatched: 5. The CDR3 loop spans 14 amino acids. The CDR3 sequence is CASSTRTRTGELFF. For the CDR3, the DNA is TGTGCCAGCAGCACACGGACTAGAACCGGGGAGCTGTTTTTT.

This clonotype rates as medium-sized. The chain joins TRBV6-5 to TRBJ2-3, with 8 bases matching TRBD2. V dropped 2 bases and J dropped 0; count of bases not matched to a gene: 10. This CDR3 spans 18 amino acids. Germline V CDR1 and CDR2: MNHEY, SVGAGI. For the CDR3, the DNA is TGTGCCAGCAGTTACCGCACACCTAGCGGGCCTAGCACAGATACGCAGTATTTT. It is translated as CASSYRTPSGPSTDTQYF.

This clonotype was picked up many times. The rearrangement uses TRBV4-1 and TRBJ2-1; D is possibly TRBD2 (5 bases). The length of the CDR3 is 16 residues. The germline gives CDR1 MGHRA, CDR2 YSYEKL. V gave up 2 bases and J gave up 8 bases, with 19 bases separating them. CDR3 nucleotides: TGCGCCAGCAGCCAACGACCCGCGGGTGGTTCGGATGAGCAGTTCTTC. Translation gives CASSQRPAGGSDEQFF.

This clonotype was picked up a small number of times. The J gene is TRBJ2-2, the V gene TRBV7-6; TRBD2 aligns across 9 bases. The CDR3 runs 18 residues. Germline V CDR1 and CDR2: SGHVS, FNYEAQ. V shed 2 bases and J 5 bases; nucleotides not matched to a gene: 12. DNA of the CDR3: TGTGCCAGCAGCTTATTGTCCCGTCTAGCGGGAACAACCGGGGAGCTGTTTTTT. It specifies CASSLLSRLAGTTGELFF.

This clonotype was recorded at least ten times. This sequence joins TRBV7-6 and TRBJ2-1; no clear D. V shed 5 bases and J shed 7 bases, with 15 bases lying between them. CDR3 length: 14 amino acids. CDR1 and CDR2 from the germline V gene are SGHVS and FNYEAQ. CDR3 protein: CASSLNPTGNEQFF. DNA of the CDR3: TGTGCCAGCAGCCTAAACCCTACCGGGAATGAGCAGTTCTTC.

As regards this clonotype: The junction does not match germline at one end; this may be a read error. The V call is TRBV7-7, the J call TRBJ2-3; a possible D gene is TRBD1 (7 bases). Germline V gene sequence: CDR1 SSHAT, CDR2 FNYEAQ (reference sequence). The CDR3 sequence is 14 residues long. CDR3 sequence reads: CASSPRGGTDTQYF. CDR3 coding DNA: TGTGCTAGCAGCCCCAGGGGGGGCACAGATACGCAGTATTTT.

This clonotype was found many times. The chain employs TRBV19 and TRBJ1-2; 8 bases agree with TRBD1. This CDR3 region has 15 residues. V lost 3 bases to trimming and J lost 3 bases; unmatched junction nucleotides: 6. The germline V gene encodes CDR1 LNHDA and CDR2 SQIVND (reference sequence). CDR3 sequence: CASSIDRGSDYGYTF. CDR3 nucleotides: TGTGCCAGTAGTATCGACAGGGGTAGTGACTATGGCTACACCTTC.

J is TRBJ2-1 and V is TRBV7-6; 11 bases map to TRBD2. With V trimmed by 0 bases and J by 2 bases, 0 bases remained unmatched. Germline CDR1 SGHVS, CDR2 FNYEAQ. The CDR3 has 16 residues. CDR3 region: CASSLATSGTYNEQFF. Written as DNA, the CDR3 is TGTGCCAGCAGCTTAGCGACTAGCGGGACCTACAATGAGCAGTTCTTC.

This clonotype was detected ten times or more. The chain carries TRBV7-6 and TRBJ2-3; 9 bases are shared with TRBD2. Trimming took 5 bases from V and 0 from J; bases not matched to a gene: 9. CDR3 length: 17 residues. Germline V CDR1 and CDR2: SGHVS, FNYEAQ. The CDR3 is CASSPVAAGGSTDTQYF. The CDR3, as DNA: TGTGCCAGCAGCCCTGTTGCTGCGGGAGGGAGCACAGATACGCAGTATTTT.

This clonotype has a count of ten or more. The chain recombines TRBV6-5 with TRBJ1-1; D gene ambiguous. The V end lost 2 bases, the J end lost 5 bases, and 12 bases lay between the germline ends. This CDR3 spans 14 amino acids. Per germline, CDR1 MNHEY and CDR2 SVGAGI. The CDR3 nucleotides are TGTGCCAGCAGTTACCGCCCTAGAGGGACTGAAGCTTTCTTT. This codes for CASSYRPRGTEAFF.

This clonotype was recorded at least ten times. This rearrangement joins TRBV28 to TRBJ2-7; TRBD2 aligns across 14 bases. Germline V CDR1 and CDR2: MDHEN, SYDVKM. With 7 bases clipped from V and 6 bases from J, the junction kept 8 bases outside the gene matches. The CDR3 is 15 amino acids. This CDR3 is CASISGTSGGSEQYF. In DNA, the CDR3 is TGTGCCAGCATCTCTGGGACTAGCGGGGGCAGCGAGCAGTACTTC.